One and the same sample provided the 10 T cell receptor beta chains below, sequenced in a study of shared clonotypes between healthy human individuals. Cells designated naive CD8 were CD45RO-negative and were positively selected for CCR7, with terminally differentiated effector memory CD45RA+ cells excluded. The repertoire was sequenced with immunoSEQ multiplex PCR; TCRdb's copy has only in-frame clones and lacks some. Among hundreds of thousands of clones listed, 95% to 98% were seen once. The sequencing sample was made of naive CD8+ T cells sorted from blood. The source of these receptors is a man aged 25-40 years in good health.

V usage is TRBV7-2 and J usage is TRBJ2-7, with TRBD2 matching over 9 bases. This CDR3 contains 16 residues. The V segment lost 4 bases and the J segment 3 bases; nucleotides outside the gene matches: 10. Germline CDR1 and CDR2: SGHTA and FQGNSA. The CDR3 here is CASSYFGGSGSYEQYF. DNA of the CDR3: TGTGCCAGCAGCTACTTTGGGGGTAGCGGGAGCTACGAGCAGTACTTC.

A few counts support this clone. This chain uses TRBV13 with TRBJ2-5; 8 nucleotides line up with TRBD2. The CDR3 contains 17 residues. Germline assignment: CDR1 PRHDT and CDR2 FYEKMQ (reference sequence). The V gene end was trimmed by 5 bases and the J gene end by 5 bases; junction bases not matched to a gene: 16. The chain's CDR3 is CASSPPGGREEGETQYF. The CDR3 DNA sequence: TGTGCCAGCAGCCCCCCGGGGGGGCGGGAGGAGGGGGAGACCCAGTACTTC.

V and J are TRBV5-1 and TRBJ2-3, with 7 bases matching TRBD2. Trimming cost V 1 base and J 4 bases; bases outside gene matches: 6. This CDR3 spans 15 amino acids. Germline CDR1 SGHRS, CDR2 YFSETQ. The DNA for the CDR3 is TGCGCCAGCAGCTTGCGTGGGAGGGAGGCAGATACGCAGTATTTT. Translation gives CASSLRGREADTQYF.

The genes are TRBV9 and TRBJ1-2, with TRBD1 as a possible D gene (6 bases). Per the germline V gene, CDR1 is SGDLS and CDR2 is YYNGEE. V lost 3 bases, J lost 3 bases, and 15 bases lay in between. CDR3 length: 15 amino acids. DNA for the CDR3: TGTGCCAGCAGCGCTCATCCGGACAGCTACTATGGCTACACCTTC. It codes for CASSAHPDSYYGYTF.

On this clone: This sample includes further DNA sequences coding for the same CDR3. The rearrangement links TRBV7-2 to TRBJ2-1; D is undetermined. CDR3 length: 13 residues. Germline CDR1 SGHTA, CDR2 FQGNSA. The V end lost 5 bases, the J end lost 0 bases, and 5 bases lay between the germline ends. CDR3 bases: TGTGCCAGCAGCCCCAGCTCCTACAATGAGCAGTTCTTC. Protein: CASSPSSYNEQFF.

This chain connects TRBV5-6 to TRBJ2-7, with D perhaps assigned TRBD1 or TRBD2 (5 bases each). Looked up from germline, CDR1 is SGHDT and CDR2 is YYEEEE. Deletions cut 4 bases from V and 0 bases from J, with 14 bases between. This CDR3 has 15 amino acids. The CDR3 spells CASSGTGGGSYEQYF. DNA for the CDR3: TGTGCCAGCAGCGGGACGGGTGGGGGCTCCTACGAGCAGTACTTC.

The V and J genes are TRBV2 and TRBJ2-1, with D perhaps TRBD2 (5 bases). CDR1 is SNHLY and CDR2 is FYNNEI in the germline V gene. This CDR3 is built from 13 residues. With 5 bases removed from V and 4 bases from J, the gap between germline ends came to 9 bases. The CDR3 region is CASSRTSYNEQFF. CDR3 in DNA: TGTGCCAGCAGTAGAACTAGTTACAATGAGCAGTTCTTC.

The rearrangement links TRBV29-1 to TRBJ2-7; D may be TRBD2 (6 bases). Looked up from germline, CDR1 is SQVTM and CDR2 is ANQGSEA. CDR3 length: 13 residues. V was trimmed by 6 bases and J by 0 bases, leaving 12 bases between them. The CDR3 protein is CSVPGLSSYEQYF. The CDR3 coding sequence is TGCAGCGTCCCGGGACTGAGCTCCTACGAGCAGTACTTC.

The CDR3: CASSSPSGSTGELFF. In DNA, the CDR3 is TGTGCCAGCAGCAGTCCTAGCGGGTCCACCGGGGAGCTGTTTTTT. The V gene is TRBV13, the J gene TRBJ2-2; TRBD2 matches at 8 bases. CDR3 length: 15 amino acids. Germline CDR1 and CDR2: PRHDT and FYEKMQ (reference sequence). The J segment lost 4 bases and the V segment lost 5 bases, leaving 6 bases of the junction unmatched.

The gene calls are TRBV4-2 and TRBJ1-2, with 10 nucleotides matching TRBD1. Germline lookup yields CDR1 LGHNA and CDR2 YNFKEQ. The CDR3 contains 15 residues. The trim removed 2 bases at V and 8 bases at J, leaving 8 bases unmatched. The CDR3 sequence is CASSQTGQGIEGYTF. The CDR3 DNA is TGTGCCAGCAGCCAAACGGGACAGGGGATTGAAGGCTACACCTTC.